The 3 T cell receptor beta chains below come from one sample, sequenced in a study of shared clonotypes between healthy human individuals. TCRdb keeps only in-frame clones here, not all; method: immunoSEQ multiplex PCR. The profile shows a few million clones, approximately 92% of them singletons. Specimen: naive CD4+ T cells sorted from blood. The sample's subset: CD45RA+ positively selected. These receptors all stem from a man aged 18 to 29 in good health.

The chain employs TRBV30 and TRBJ1-1; D is uncertain. The CDR3 length is 13 residues. Per the germline V gene, CDR1 is GTSNPN and CDR2 is SVGIG (reference sequence). Trimming removed 3 bases from V and 0 bases from J, with 8 bases in between. Written as DNA, the CDR3 is TGTGCCTGGAGCGAAAAAATGAACACTGAAGCTTTCTTT. It encodes CAWSEKMNTEAFF.

The chain employs TRBV2 and TRBJ1-5; 11 bases are a match to TRBD1. This CDR3 is built from 19 residues. Germline-derived CDR1 and CDR2 are SNHLY and FYNNEI. V lost 6 bases, J lost 0 bases, and 13 bases stayed unmatched. The chain's CDR3 is CASRRNFLGQGDSNQPQHF. The CDR3 DNA reads as TGTGCCAGCAGACGCAATTTCCTGGGACAGGGGGATAGCAATCAGCCCCAGCATTTT.

The chain couples TRBV11-3 to TRBJ1-2, with TRBD1 identical over 12 bases. V dropped 4 bases and J dropped 2; count of bases not matched to a gene: 11. The CDR3 spans 18 residues. Germline V CDR1 and CDR2: SGHNT, YENEEA. The CDR3: CASSSRWGQGAGNYGYTF. The CDR3 DNA follows: TGTGCCAGCAGCTCGCGCTGGGGACAGGGGGCAGGGAACTATGGCTACACCTTC.